This T cell receptor beta chain was obtained from a study of blood T cell repertoires in COVID-19. Study at large: COVID-19 samples, acute and convalescent, were from the United States, Italy and Spain. The analysed material was cDNA or gDNA that came from T cells, B-cell-depleted T cells, or PBMCs.

Trimming took 0 bases from V and 0 from J, leaving 12 bases between them. In germline, CDR1 is GTSNPN, CDR2 SVGIG (reference sequence). The CDR3 is 15 amino acids. As handled by the study authors: Quantification of nucleated cells was approximated via reference gene primer amplification. Libraries were prepared by immunoSEQ multiplex PCR; TCRdb keeps only in-frame clonotypes and omits some of them. The V and J calls and clone size come from that table; D and trimming were worked out from the DNA. The top ten clones hold just over 0.7% of a sample with approximately 220,000 clones, around 85% of them seen once.

The sample comprised peripheral blood. The chain couples TRBV30 to TRBJ2-7; TRBD2 might be the D (7 bases). This TCR was recovered from a man aged 40-49 years with acute or convalescent COVID-19. The CDR3 is CAWSVGAGASYEQYF. In DNA, the CDR3 is TGTGCCTGGAGTGTGGGGGCGGGAGCCTCCTACGAGCAGTACTTC. The complete variable domain, with remaining parts taken from reference TRBV30 and TRBJ2-7, reads SQTIHQWPATLVQPVGSPLSLECTVEGTSNPNLYWYRQAAGRGLQLLFYSVGIGQISSEVPQNLSASRPQDRQFILSSKKLLLSDSGFYLCAWSVGAGASYEQYFGPGTRLTVT.